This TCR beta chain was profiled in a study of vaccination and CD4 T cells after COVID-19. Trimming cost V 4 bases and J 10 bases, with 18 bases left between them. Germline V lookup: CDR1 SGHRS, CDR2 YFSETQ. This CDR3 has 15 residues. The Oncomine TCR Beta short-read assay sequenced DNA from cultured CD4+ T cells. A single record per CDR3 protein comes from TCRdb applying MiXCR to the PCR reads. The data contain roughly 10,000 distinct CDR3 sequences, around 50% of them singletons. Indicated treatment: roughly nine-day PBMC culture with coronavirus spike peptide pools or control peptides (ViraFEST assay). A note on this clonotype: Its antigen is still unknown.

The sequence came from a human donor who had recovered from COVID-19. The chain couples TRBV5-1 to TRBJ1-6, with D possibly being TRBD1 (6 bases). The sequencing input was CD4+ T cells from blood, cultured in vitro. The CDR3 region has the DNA TGCGCCAGCAGCACAGCCGACAGGTTGCGGTCACCCCTCCACTTT. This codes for CASSTADRLRSPLHF.